This TCR beta chain comes out of a study of blood T cell repertoires in COVID-19. Study details: Sites across the United States, Italy and Spain contributed samples from acute and convalescent COVID-19. T cells, B-cell-depleted T cells, or PBMCs supplied cDNA or gDNA.

V gave up 4 bases and J gave up 3 bases; unmatched junction bases: 5. The CDR3 spans 15 residues. CDR1 and CDR2 (germline): LNHDA, SQIVND (reference sequence). As handled by the study authors: Amplification with reference gene primers provided the estimates of nucleated cell counts. The assay was immunoSEQ multiplex PCR, and TCRdb's table has in-frame clones only and misses some. The DNA was the basis for D and trimming; V, J and clone size are from that table. Of some 90,000 clones in the sample, 80% were seen once. The clonotype comes from a woman aged 70-85 years with acute or convalescent COVID-19. The chain combines TRBV19 with TRBJ1-2; TRBD1 matches 10 bases. The material sequenced was peripheral blood. In nucleotides, the CDR3 is TGTGCCAGTAGTACCCAAGGGACAGGGGACTATGGCTACACCTTC. Translated, it gives CASSTQGTGDYGYTF.